These T cell receptor beta chains were read from a single sample in a study of shared clonotypes between healthy human individuals. TCRdb's copy holds only in-frame clones and misses some; the assay was immunoSEQ multiplex PCR. The data hold 2 million to 2.5 million clones, with 93% observed a single time. The specimen was naive CD4+ T cells from PBMCs. Receptor source: a man between 18 and 29 years old in good health. Some clones in this sample may be carry-over from other donors' samples. Each CDR3 is given with its conserved first and last residue. A D gene is named only where the DNA matches it firmly. Where a row states a size, it is once, few, many or the class of an expanded clone; other rows omit it.

j_gene	v_gene	d_gene	abundance	CDR3aa	CDR3nt
TRBJ1-1	TRBV10-3	NA	NA	CAISPGASTTEAFF	TGTGCCATCAGTCCAGGGGCGAGTACCACTGAAGCTTTCTTT
TRBJ2-7	TRBV9	NA	NA	CASSPGADSYEQYF	TGTGCCAGCAGCCCCGGAGCGGATTCCTACGAGCAGTACTTC
TRBJ1-3	TRBV6-4	NA	NA	CASSVSHAYSGNTIYF	TGTGCCAGCAGTGTCTCACATGCCTACTCTGGAAACACCATATATTTT
TRBJ1-5	TRBV9	TRBD1	few	CASSPGMTGGNQPQHF	TGTGCCAGCAGCCCAGGGATGACAGGGGGCAATCAGCCCCAGCATTTT
TRBJ2-5	TRBV5-1	NA	NA	CASSYRGQETQYF	TGCGCCAGCAGCTACCGGGGCCAAGAGACCCAGTACTTC
TRBJ1-3	TRBV6-1	NA	NA	CASSLEDRKANTIYF	TGTGCCAGCAGCCTCGAGGACAGAAAGGCAAACACCATATATTTT
TRBJ2-4	TRBV18	TRBD1	NA	CASSPDRVRENIQYF	TGTGCCAGCTCACCTGACAGGGTGAGAGAAAACATTCAGTACTTC
TRBJ2-3	TRBV5-1	NA	NA	CASSLFGSGDTQYF	TGCGCCAGCAGCTTGTTTGGTTCCGGGGATACGCAGTATTTT
TRBJ1-1	TRBV5-1	NA	NA	CASSRIVGNTEAFF	TGCGCCAGCAGCCGAATAGTGGGGAACACTGAAGCTTTCTTT
TRBJ1-5	TRBV19	NA	NA	CASSRHLNQPQHF	TGTGCCAGTAGTAGACACCTAAATCAGCCCCAGCATTTT
TRBJ2-7	TRBV6-5	NA	NA	CASSPPWAGIYEQYF	TGTGCCAGCAGTCCCCCCTGGGCGGGGATCTACGAGCAGTACTTC
TRBJ2-7	TRBV9	NA	NA	CASSVAPGLTRSYEQYF	TGTGCCAGCAGCGTAGCGCCAGGACTGACCCGCTCCTACGAGCAGTACTTC
TRBJ1-1	TRBV18	NA	few	CASSPGLQQEAFF	TGTGCCAGCTCACCGGGGCTACAACAGGAAGCTTTCTTT
TRBJ2-3	TRBV12-5	NA	NA	CASGFLGTQYF	TGTGCTAGTGGTTTTCTCGGCACGCAGTATTTT
TRBJ2-7	TRBV4-2	NA	NA	CASSPSLWGDYEQYF	TGTGCCAGCAGCCCATCCCTTTGGGGGGACTACGAGCAGTACTTC
TRBJ2-7	TRBV11-2	TRBD2	NA	CASSSLGAGSFEQYF	TGTGCCAGCAGCTCACTAGGAGCGGGATCCTTCGAGCAGTACTTC
TRBJ2-1	TRBV28	NA	NA	CASSRLYRDEQFF	TGTGCCAGCAGCCGCCTTTACAGGGATGAGCAGTTCTTC
TRBJ2-7	TRBV19	NA	once	CASSYRLSYEQYF	TGTGCCAGTAGTTACCGACTGAGCTACGAGCAGTACTTC
TRBJ1-1	TRBV6-6	NA	NA	CASSYSRNTEAFF	TGTGCCAGCAGTTACTCGAGGAACACTGAAGCTTTCTTT
TRBJ2-1	TRBV6-5	NA	NA	CASSYSAFEGEQFF	TGTGCCAGCAGTTACTCGGCTTTTGAGGGTGAGCAGTTCTTC
TRBJ2-3	TRBV5-1	NA	NA	CASLDPRSTDTQYF	TGCGCCAGCTTGGACCCAAGGAGCACAGATACGCAGTATTTT
TRBJ2-5	TRBV29-1	NA	NA	CSVEGLGGHQETQYF	TGCAGCGTTGAAGGTCTCGGCGGGCACCAAGAGACCCAGTACTTC
TRBJ2-7	TRBV5-4	TRBD2	once	CASSLKSAGEVEQYF	TGTGCCAGCAGCTTAAAGTCCGCGGGAGAGGTCGAGCAGTACTTC
TRBJ2-7	TRBV4-1	TRBD1	NA	CASSQVRQGAYEQYF	TGCGCCAGCAGCCAAGTTAGACAGGGGGCCTACGAGCAGTACTTC
TRBJ1-5	TRBV19	NA	NA	CASSESTLLGNQPQHF	TGTGCCAGTAGCGAATCCACCCTACTCGGGAATCAGCCCCAGCATTTT
TRBJ1-5	TRBV27	NA	once	CASSLKNEQPQHF	TGTGCCAGCAGTTTAAAAAACGAACAGCCCCAGCATTTT
TRBJ1-5	TRBV18	NA	NA	CASSPTSNQPQHF	TGTGCCAGCTCACCGACCTCAAATCAGCCCCAGCATTTT
TRBJ2-5	TRBV11-2	NA	NA	CASSLDRGRQETQYF	TGTGCCAGCAGCTTAGATCGGGGTAGACAAGAGACCCAGTACTTC
TRBJ2-1	TRBV5-4	TRBD2	NA	CASRASGGPYNEQFF	TGTGCCAGCAGGGCTTCGGGAGGGCCCTACAATGAGCAGTTCTTC
TRBJ2-7	TRBV30	NA	NA	CAWSEQISEKYEQYF	TGTGCCTGGAGTGAGCAAATTAGCGAAAAATACGAGCAGTACTTC
TRBJ1-4	TRBV27	TRBD1	NA	CASSQQGSTNEKLFF	TGTGCCAGCAGTCAACAGGGGAGCACTAATGAAAAACTGTTTTTT
TRBJ1-1	TRBV7-8	NA	NA	CASSLGQPAFF	TGTGCCAGCAGCTTAGGCCAGCCAGCTTTCTTT
TRBJ1-2	TRBV5-1	NA	NA	CASSLSQGSYGYTF	TGCGCCAGCAGCTTGAGTCAGGGCAGCTATGGCTACACCTTC
TRBJ2-7	TRBV7-2	NA	NA	CASSSSTSFTSEQYF	TGTGCCAGCAGCTCCTCAACTAGTTTCACGTCCGAGCAGTACTTC
TRBJ1-4	TRBV28	NA	NA	CASSLTGSGGEKLFF	TGTGCCAGCAGTTTAACAGGGAGCGGCGGTGAAAAACTGTTTTTT
TRBJ1-2	TRBV18	TRBD1	NA	CASAQGQVTNYGYTF	TGTGCCAGCGCCCAGGGACAGGTTACTAACTATGGCTACACCTTC
TRBJ2-3	TRBV5-4	NA	NA	CASSLAVGGTTDTQYF	TGTGCCAGCAGCTTGGCGGTAGGGGGTACCACAGATACGCAGTATTTT
TRBJ1-2	TRBV11-1	NA	NA	CASSHGSYGYTF	TGTGCCAGCAGCCACGGGTCCTATGGCTACACCTTC
TRBJ1-3	TRBV28	NA	NA	CASSLSSISSGNTIYF	TGTGCCAGCAGTTTATCCTCAATTAGCTCTGGAAACACCATATATTTT
TRBJ2-7	TRBV5-6	NA	NA	CASSLFPAPVYEQYF	TGTGCCAGCAGCTTGTTTCCAGCACCTGTCTACGAGCAGTACTTC
TRBJ2-2	TRBV4-2	TRBD2	once	CASSRSGEAGDTGELFF	TGTGCCAGCAGCCGATCAGGGGAAGCGGGAGATACCGGGGAGCTGTTTTTT
TRBJ2-2	TRBV7-2	TRBD2	NA	CASSSQLAGGGELFF	TGTGCCAGCAGCTCGCAACTAGCGGGAGGCGGGGAGCTGTTTTTT
TRBJ2-6	TRBV7-2	NA	NA	CASSLYSSGANVLTF	TGTGCCAGCAGCTTATATTCTTCTGGGGCCAACGTCCTGACTTTC
TRBJ2-1	TRBV4-3	NA	NA	CASSQDRAYNEQFF	TGCGCCAGCAGCCAAGACAGGGCATACAATGAGCAGTTCTTC
TRBJ2-3	TRBV28	TRBD2	NA	CASSPGLAPPDTQYF	TGTGCCAGCTCACCGGGACTAGCGCCGCCAGATACGCAGTATTTT
TRBJ2-7	TRBV5-1	NA	NA	CASSLAGGASSYEQYF	TGCGCCAGCAGCTTGGCGGGCGGAGCCAGCTCCTACGAGCAGTACTTC
TRBJ2-7	TRBV5-1	TRBD2	NA	CASSSGLAGMYEQYF	TGCGCCAGCAGTTCTGGACTAGCGGGAATGTACGAGCAGTACTTC
TRBJ2-1	TRBV2	TRBD1	NA	CASSDPGQGCFF	TGTGCCAGCAGTGATCCGGGACAGGGTTGCTTCTTC
TRBJ1-5	TRBV2	NA	NA	CASSEMQGGQPQHF	TGTGCCAGCAGTGAAATGCAGGGTGGACAGCCCCAGCATTTT
TRBJ2-1	TRBV7-3	NA	NA	CASSLLVGSYDEQFF	TGTGCCAGCAGCTTGCTAGTAGGATCTTATGATGAGCAGTTCTTC
TRBJ1-1	TRBV5-1	NA	NA	CASSFEGVGNTEAFF	TGCGCCAGCAGCTTCGAGGGGGTAGGGAACACTGAAGCTTTCTTT
TRBJ1-4	TRBV10-3	TRBD1	NA	CAIGPGTGMGYEKLFF	TGTGCCATCGGACCCGGGACAGGGATGGGTTATGAAAAACTGTTTTTT
TRBJ2-3	TRBV10-3	NA	NA	CATQPGGTRNTDTQYF	TGTGCCACCCAGCCAGGCGGGACGAGGAACACAGATACGCAGTATTTT